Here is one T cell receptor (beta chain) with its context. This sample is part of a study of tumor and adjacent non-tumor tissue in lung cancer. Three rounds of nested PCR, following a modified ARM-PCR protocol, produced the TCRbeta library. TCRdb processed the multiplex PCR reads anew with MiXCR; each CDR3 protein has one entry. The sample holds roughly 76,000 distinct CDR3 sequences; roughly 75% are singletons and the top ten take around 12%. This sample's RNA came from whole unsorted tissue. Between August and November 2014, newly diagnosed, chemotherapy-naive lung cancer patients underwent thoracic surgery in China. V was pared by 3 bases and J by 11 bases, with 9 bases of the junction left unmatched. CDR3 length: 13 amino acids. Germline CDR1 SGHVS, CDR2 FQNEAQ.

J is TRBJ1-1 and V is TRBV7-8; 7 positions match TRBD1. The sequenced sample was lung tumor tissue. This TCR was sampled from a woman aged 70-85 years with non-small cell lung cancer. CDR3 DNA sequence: TGTGCCAGCAGCTTCCAGGGGGAGACAGATGCTTTCTTT. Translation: CASSFQGETDAFF.